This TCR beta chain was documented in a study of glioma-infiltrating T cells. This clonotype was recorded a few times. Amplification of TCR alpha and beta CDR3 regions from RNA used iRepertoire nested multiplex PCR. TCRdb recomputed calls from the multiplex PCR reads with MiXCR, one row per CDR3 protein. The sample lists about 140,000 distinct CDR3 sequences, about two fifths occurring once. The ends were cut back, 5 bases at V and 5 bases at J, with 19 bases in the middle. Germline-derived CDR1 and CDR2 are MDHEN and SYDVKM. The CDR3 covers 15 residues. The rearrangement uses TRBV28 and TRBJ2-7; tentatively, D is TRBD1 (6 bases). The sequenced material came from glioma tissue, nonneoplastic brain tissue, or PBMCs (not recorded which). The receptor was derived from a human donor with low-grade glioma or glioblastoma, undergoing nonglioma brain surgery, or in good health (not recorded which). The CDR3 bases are TGTGCCAGCAGTAGATCCGGACAGTCGCGGGACGAGCAGTACTTC. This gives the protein CASSRSGQSRDEQYF.